This paragraph reports one T cell receptor beta chain. Its antigen is undetermined. This record comes from a study of T-cell reconstitution after alpha-beta-depleted transplantation in children. This CDR3 spans 16 amino acids. The germline V gene has CDR1 KGHDR and CDR2 SFDVKD. With 4 bases clipped from V and 7 bases from J, the junction kept 12 bases outside the gene matches. Study-wide findings and caveats: Some patients' high day-60 TCRbeta diversity was attributed to recipient cells surviving conditioning. After one year, T-cell counts and TCRbeta diversity mostly came from new T cells.

The authors prepared the TCRbeta library with unique molecular identifiers. In TCRdb, the PCR reads were re-called with MiXCR into one record per CDR3 protein. The sample has some 95,000 distinct CDR3 sequences; around 22% are singletons. The receptor's source is a boy between 2 and 10 years old with acute lymphoblastic leukemia, due to receive a stem cell transplant. The chain employs TRBV24-1 and TRBJ2-4, with 7 bases that match TRBD2. The starting material was PBMCs, obtained before TCRalphabeta/CD19-depleted stem cell transplant. The CDR3 spells CATSDPRTSRENIQYF. DNA of the CDR3: TGTGCCACCAGTGACCCTAGGACTAGTAGGGAGAACATTCAGTACTTC.